This T cell receptor (beta chain) was captured in a study of T cells in tuberculosis. Study as a whole: In South Africa, adults with active tuberculosis were compared with IGRA-negative and latently infected IGRA-positive adolescents.

Libraries were prepared by immunoSEQ multiplex PCR; TCRdb keeps only in-frame clonotypes and omits some of them. The repertoire has roughly 41,000 clones, almost 95% of them found once; the top ten carry about 12%. The CDR3 covers 14 residues. The junction had 1 base not matched to a gene; V was cut back by 3 bases and J by 7 bases. The germline gives CDR1 MRHNA, CDR2 SNTAGT. Findings and caveats of the study: GMM-specific TCRs were nearer to active tuberculosis alpha repertoires, suggesting expansion.

As concerns this clone: Its specificity is unknown.

The chain uses TRBV6-4 and TRBJ2-1; 12 bases map to TRBD2. The receptor's source is a donor under 30 with latent tuberculosis or without tuberculosis infection. Some clones in this sample may be carry-over from other donors' samples. The sample consisted of PBMCs. CDR3 residues: CASSEGTSGNEQFF. CDR3 in DNA: TGTGCCAGCAGTGAGGGGACTAGCGGGAATGAGCAGTTCTTC.